The entry below describes one T cell receptor (beta chain). As it was prepared, the TCRbeta library received unique molecular identifiers. TCRdb reprocessed the PCR reads via MiXCR and lists one record per CDR3 protein. Of hundreds of thousands of distinct CDR3 sequences listed, around a sixth are singletons. This specimen belongs to a study of T-cell reconstitution after alpha-beta-depleted transplantation in children. CDR3 length equals 13 residues. V was shortened by 5 bases and J by 1 base, with 7 bases between the two germline ends. Germline V gene data show CDR1 as KGHDR and CDR2 as SFDVKD. The sample was PBMCs from the stem cell graft donor, taken from the stem cell graft. The rearrangement uses TRBV24-1 and TRBJ1-1; a possible D gene is TRBD1 (5 bases). The source is a human donor who donated a stem cell graft to a child with acute myeloid leukemia. The CDR3 loop is CATSVGGNTEAFF. As DNA, the CDR3 is TGTGCCACCAGTGTTGGGGGGAACACTGAAGCTTTCTTT.